This TCR beta chain is from a study of control samples from healthy donors and cancer patients. Trimming cost V 6 bases and J 9 bases, with 23 bases left between them. This CDR3 has 15 amino acids. Germline V gene lookup returns CDR1 SGHVS and CDR2 FQNEAQ. Here immunoSEQ multiplex PCR was the method, and the copy in TCRdb shows in-frame clones only, minus some. In the table there are about 100,000 clones, about 90% of which are singletons. The specimen was blood. The sequence derives from a woman aged 45-59 years in good health. This chain connects TRBV7-8 to TRBJ1-2; D is ambiguous. The chain's CDR3 is CASSAAGTRGMSYTF. The DNA for the CDR3 is TGTGCCAGCAGTGCGGCAGGTACCCGTGGAATGAGCTACACCTTC.